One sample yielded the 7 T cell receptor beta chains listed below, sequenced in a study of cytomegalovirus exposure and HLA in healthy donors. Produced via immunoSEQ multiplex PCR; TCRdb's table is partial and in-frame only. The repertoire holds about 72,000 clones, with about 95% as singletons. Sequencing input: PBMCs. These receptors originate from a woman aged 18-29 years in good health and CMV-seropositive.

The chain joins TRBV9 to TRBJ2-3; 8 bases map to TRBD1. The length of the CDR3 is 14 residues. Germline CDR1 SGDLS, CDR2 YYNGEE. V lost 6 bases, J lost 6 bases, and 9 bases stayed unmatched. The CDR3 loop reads CASTTTGVVDTQYF. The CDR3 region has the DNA TGTGCCAGCACCACGACAGGGGTGGTTGATACGCAGTATTTT. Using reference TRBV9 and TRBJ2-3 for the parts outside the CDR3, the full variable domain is DSGVTQTPKHLITATGQRVTLRCSPRSGDLSVYWYQQSLDQGLQFLIQYYNGEERAKGNILERFSAQQFPDLHSELNLSSLELGDSALYFCASTTTGVVDTQYFGPGTRLTVL.

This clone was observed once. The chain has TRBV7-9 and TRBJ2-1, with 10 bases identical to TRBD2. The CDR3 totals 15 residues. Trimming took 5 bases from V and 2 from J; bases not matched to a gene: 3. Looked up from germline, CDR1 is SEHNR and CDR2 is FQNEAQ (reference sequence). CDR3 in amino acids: CASSLLAGPYNEQFF. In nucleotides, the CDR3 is TGTGCCAGCAGCCTACTAGCGGGGCCCTACAATGAGCAGTTCTTC.

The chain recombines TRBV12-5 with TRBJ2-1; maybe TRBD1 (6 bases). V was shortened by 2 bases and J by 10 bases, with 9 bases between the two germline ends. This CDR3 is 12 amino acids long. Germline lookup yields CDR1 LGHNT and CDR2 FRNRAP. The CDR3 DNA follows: TGTGCTAGTGGTTTGTCAGGGGACGAGCAGTTCTTC. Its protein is CASGLSGDEQFF.

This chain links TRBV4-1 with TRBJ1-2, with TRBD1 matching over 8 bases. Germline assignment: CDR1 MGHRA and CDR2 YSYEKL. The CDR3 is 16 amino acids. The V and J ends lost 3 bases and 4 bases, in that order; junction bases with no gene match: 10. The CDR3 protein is CASSHNKGTGFYGYTF. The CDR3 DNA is TGCGCCAGCAGCCACAATAAGGGGACAGGCTTCTATGGCTACACCTTC.

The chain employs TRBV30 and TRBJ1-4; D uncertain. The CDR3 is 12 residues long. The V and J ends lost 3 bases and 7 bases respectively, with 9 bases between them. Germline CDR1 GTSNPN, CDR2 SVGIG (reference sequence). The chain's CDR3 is CAWRTSGEKLFF. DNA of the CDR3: TGTGCCTGGAGGACCTCGGGTGAAAAACTGTTTTTT.

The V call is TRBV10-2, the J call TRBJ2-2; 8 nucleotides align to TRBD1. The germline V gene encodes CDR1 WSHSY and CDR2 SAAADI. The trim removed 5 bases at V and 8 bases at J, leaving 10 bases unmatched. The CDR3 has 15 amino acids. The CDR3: CASSKGQGLQGELFF. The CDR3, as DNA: TGCGCCAGCAGTAAAGGACAGGGCTTACAGGGGGAGCTGTTTTTT.

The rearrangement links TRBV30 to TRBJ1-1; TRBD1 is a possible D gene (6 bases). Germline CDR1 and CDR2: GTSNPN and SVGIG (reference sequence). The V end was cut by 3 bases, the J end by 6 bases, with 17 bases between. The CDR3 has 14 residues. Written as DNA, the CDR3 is TGTGCCTGGAGATTCGACAGGATCAACGCTGAAGCTTTCTTT. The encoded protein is CAWRFDRINAEAFF.